One sample yielded the 3 T cell receptor beta chains listed below, sequenced in a study of blood T cell repertoires in COVID-19. Sequencing used immunoSEQ multiplex PCR; TCRdb keeps in-frame clones, though not all of them. The sample consists of some 72,000 clones, about 90% of them appearing once. The source material was peripheral blood. The receptor source for this set is a middle-aged man with active COVID-19.

This chain connects TRBV19 to TRBJ2-3; a possible D gene is TRBD2 (5 bases). Trimming took 6 bases from V and 6 from J, leaving 7 bases between them. The CDR3 covers 11 residues. From germline, CDR1 is LNHDA and CDR2 SQIVND (reference sequence). CDR3 nucleotide sequence: TGTGCCAGTAGGTCGGGGGATACGCAGTATTTT. It is translated as CASRSGDTQYF.

The chain carries TRBV10-3 and TRBJ2-3, with D hard to call. The germline V gene has CDR1 ENHRY and CDR2 SYGVKD. Trimming removed 0 bases at V and 6 bases at J, with 16 bases between. The CDR3 consists of 16 residues. The CDR3 sequence: CAISESIPTIRDTQYF. The CDR3 nucleotides are TGTGCCATCAGTGAGTCGATCCCAACCATCAGGGATACGCAGTATTTT.

The gene calls are TRBV4-2 and TRBJ2-5; 8 nucleotides match TRBD1. Germline CDR1 is LGHNA and CDR2 is YNFKEQ. The V gene end was trimmed by 0 bases and the J gene end by 5 bases; junction bases not matched to a gene: 5. CDR3 length: 15 residues. CDR3 protein: CASSQEGQAVETQYF. The CDR3 region has the DNA TGTGCCAGCAGCCAAGAGGGACAGGCGGTGGAGACCCAGTACTTC.